This T cell receptor beta chain was recorded in a study of CD8+ T cells in alopecia areata. Study-level results: Tofacitinib yielded significantly lower scalp clonality and fewer expanded CD8+ clones among the top 100. More clonal than normal scalp was lesional scalp, particularly alopecia totalis/universalis. Many expanded lesional clones persisted in scalp and blood during tofacitinib treatment.

Extracted RNA was reverse transcribed into cDNA, the sequencing template. Data came from immunoSEQ multiplex PCR; TCRdb stores just in-frame clones and leaves some out. Altogether about 190,000 clones are present, more than 50% being singletons, with the ten largest covering over 1%. CDR1 is MGHDK and CDR2 is SYGVNS in the germline V gene. The CDR3 runs 14 residues. V was pared by 3 bases and J by 3 bases, with 8 bases between. The sample holds one count of this clone. No antigen is known for it. The treatment: oral pan-JAK inhibitor, 5-10 mg twice daily. Collected material from alopecia areata patients comprised lesional scalp punch biopsies and peripheral blood.

The chain has TRBV25-1 and TRBJ2-2; D is uncertain. The TCR was taken from a human donor with alopecia areata. Sequenced here: CD4+ T cells sorted from blood, sampled at week 24, from a patient treated with tofacitinib. This CDR3 is CASSDWAYTGELFF. CDR3 in DNA: TGTGCCAGCAGTGACTGGGCGTACACCGGGGAGCTGTTTTTT.